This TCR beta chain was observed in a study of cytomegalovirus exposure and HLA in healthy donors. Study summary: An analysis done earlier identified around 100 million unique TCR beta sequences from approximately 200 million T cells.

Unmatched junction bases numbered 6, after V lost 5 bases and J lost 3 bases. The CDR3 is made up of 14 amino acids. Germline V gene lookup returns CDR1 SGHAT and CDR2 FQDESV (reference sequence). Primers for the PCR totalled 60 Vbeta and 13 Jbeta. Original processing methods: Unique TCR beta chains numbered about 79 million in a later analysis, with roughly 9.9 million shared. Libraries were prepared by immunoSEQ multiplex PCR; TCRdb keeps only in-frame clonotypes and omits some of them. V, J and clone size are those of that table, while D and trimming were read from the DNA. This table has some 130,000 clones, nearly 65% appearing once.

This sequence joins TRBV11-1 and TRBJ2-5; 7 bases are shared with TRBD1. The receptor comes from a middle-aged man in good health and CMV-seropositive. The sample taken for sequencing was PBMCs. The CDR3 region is CASSGTERKETQYF. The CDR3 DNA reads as TGTGCCAGCAGCGGGACAGAGCGGAAAGAGACCCAGTACTTC.